This T cell receptor (beta chain) is drawn from a study of blood T cell repertoires in COVID-19. Study-level information: PBMCs, B-cell-depleted T cells, or T cells were the source of the cDNA or gDNA that made up the material.

Germline CDR1 and CDR2: MNHEY and SVGAGI. V was cut by 6 bases and J by 7 bases, with 13 bases left in between. This CDR3 comprises 14 residues. As processed by the authors: From reference gene primer amplification, estimates of nucleated cell counts were derived. Assay: immunoSEQ multiplex PCR; the TCRdb copy retains only in-frame clones and omits some. V, J and clone size are taken as reported in that table, and D and trimming were inferred from the DNA itself. This sample has a few hundred thousand clones; 91% occur once, and the top ten carry 0.95% to 1.5%. Ages ranged from about 18 to 90 years, with residence in some 25 US areas. Cohorts were based on clinical histories the participants reported.

The chain couples TRBV6-5 to TRBJ1-6; D may be TRBD1 (5 bases). Sequencing was performed on PBMCs or T cells enriched from blood (not recorded which). The clonotype originates from a human donor in a cohort exposed to, infected with or recovered from COVID-19 (not recorded which). The donor label of this sample is uncertain. CDR3 sequence (DNA): TGTGCCAGCAGAACTACCTACAGGAATTCACCCCTCCACTTT. Its translation: CASRTTYRNSPLHF.